Listed here is a single T cell receptor beta chain. The data are from a study of blood T cell repertoires in COVID-19. V was shortened by 1 base and J by 7 bases, with 13 bases between the two germline ends. This CDR3 contains 14 residues. Germline lookup yields CDR1 LNHNV and CDR2 YYDKDF (reference sequence). The protocol was immunoSEQ multiplex PCR, while the TCRdb copy is restricted to in-frame clones and leaves out a portion. Of about 62,000 clones listed, 76% are singletons. This TCR was sampled from a woman between 50 and 59 years old with active or convalescent COVID-19. Sequences were obtained from peripheral blood. This chain links TRBV15 with TRBJ1-1; D is uncertain. CDR3 bases: TGTGCCACCAGCAGAGCCCCGGGGTACGATGAAGCTTTCTTT. Protein sequence: CATSRAPGYDEAFF.